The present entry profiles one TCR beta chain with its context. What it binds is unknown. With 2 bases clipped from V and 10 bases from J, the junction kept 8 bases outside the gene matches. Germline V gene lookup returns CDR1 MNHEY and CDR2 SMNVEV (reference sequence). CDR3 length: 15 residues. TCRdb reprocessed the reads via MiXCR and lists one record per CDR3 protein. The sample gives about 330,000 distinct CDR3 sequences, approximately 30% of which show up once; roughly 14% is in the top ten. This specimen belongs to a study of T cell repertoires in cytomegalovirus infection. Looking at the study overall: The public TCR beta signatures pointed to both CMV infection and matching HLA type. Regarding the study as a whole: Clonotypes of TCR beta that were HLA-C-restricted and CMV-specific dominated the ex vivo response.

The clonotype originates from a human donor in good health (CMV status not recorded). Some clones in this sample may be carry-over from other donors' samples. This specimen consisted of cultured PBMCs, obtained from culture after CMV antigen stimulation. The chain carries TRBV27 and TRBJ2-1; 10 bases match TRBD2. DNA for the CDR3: TGTGCCAGCAGTTTACGTAGGAGCGGGAGGGAAGAGCAGTTCTTC. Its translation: CASSLRRSGREEQFF.